The 20 T cell receptor beta chains below all came from one sample that was sequenced in a study of blood T cells in healthy people across ages. Then a second PCR, running about 7 to 11 cycles, was carried out with a sample-barcoded 5' primer and a J-beta primer mix. Each CDR3 protein is one row after TCRdb ran MiXCR on the 5' RACE reads. Found here are under 950,000 distinct CDR3 sequences, about 20% of them singletons; the top ten hold approximately 20%. Material for sequencing was blood. The receptors were sampled from a man between 65 and 85 years old in good health.

This clonotype appeared a few times. The rearrangement links TRBV28 to TRBJ2-2; D is ambiguous. V was pared by 5 bases and J by 4 bases, with 14 bases between. From germline, CDR1 is MDHEN and CDR2 SYDVKM. This CDR3 spans 15 amino acids. The CDR3: CASSLGSLLTGELFF. CDR3 DNA: TGTGCCAGCAGTCTTGGTAGTTTACTCACCGGGGAGCTGTTTTTT.

The V and J genes are TRBV29-1 and TRBJ1-2; the match to TRBD1 covers 8 bases. Germline V lookup: CDR1 SQVTM, CDR2 ANQGSEA. Trimming took 4 bases from V and 2 from J; bases not matched to a gene: 3. The CDR3 consists of 13 residues. The CDR3 DNA sequence: TGCAGCGTTGTAGCAGGGGGCAACTATGGCTACACCTTC. Translation: CSVVAGGNYGYTF.

The rearrangement links TRBV5-1 to TRBJ2-2; 8 bases map to TRBD2. Germline CDR1 reads SGHRS; CDR2 reads YFSETQ. J was trimmed by 2 bases and V by 1 base; bases with no gene match: 1. The length of the CDR3 is 15 residues. Here the CDR3 reads CASSLTSGNTGELFF. CDR3 in DNA: TGCGCCAGCAGCTTGACTAGCGGTAACACCGGGGAGCTGTTTTTT. Filled out from reference TRBV5-1 and TRBJ2-2, the complete variable domain reads KAGVTQTPRYLIKTRGQQVTLSCSPISGHRSVSWYQQTPGQGLQFLFEYFSETQRNKGNFPGRFSGRQFSNSRSEMNVSTLELGDSALYLCASSLTSGNTGELFFGEGSRLTVL.

This chain uses TRBV11-2 with TRBJ2-1; 7 nucleotides line up with TRBD2. Germline CDR1 SGHAT, CDR2 FQNNGV. The J segment lost 13 bases and the V segment lost 0 bases, leaving 15 bases of the junction unmatched. This CDR3 region has 16 residues. CDR3 nucleotides: TGTGCCAGCAGCTTAGACGGGAGGTACAATTCATGGGAACAGTTCTTC. This translates into CASSLDGRYNSWEQFF.

In its sample, this clonotype was seen a few times. The J gene is TRBJ2-1, the V gene TRBV20-1; a possible D gene is TRBD2 (6 bases). The DNA end favors TRBJ2-7, so the J call may be wrong. Germline V gene lookup returns CDR1 DFQATT and CDR2 SNEGSKA (reference sequence). The CDR3 is 16 residues long. CDR3 sequence reads: CSARDGEALAKSEQYF. The CDR3 nucleotides are TGCAGTGCTAGAGATGGGGAGGCTCTAGCGAAGTCCGAGCAGTACTTC.

This clonotype was detected only a few times. The chain uses TRBV7-8 and TRBJ2-5; the D is unclear. The CDR3 totals 15 residues. Germline V gene data show CDR1 as SGHVS and CDR2 as FQNEAQ. The ends were cut back, 4 bases at V and 2 bases at J, with 14 bases in the middle. The CDR3 loop is CASSSLGEFQETQYF. The CDR3 coding sequence is TGTGCCAGCAGCTCCCTCGGAGAGTTTCAAGAGACCCAGTACTTC.

This clonotype was picked up a small number of times. The chain couples TRBV7-8 to TRBJ2-7; 7 nucleotides match TRBD1. The V gene's germline CDR1 is SGHVS and CDR2 FQNEAQ. CDR3 length: 14 amino acids. J lost 0 bases, V lost 3 bases, and 2 bases had no gene match. CDR3 region: CASSFRDSSYEQYV. CDR3 nucleotide sequence: TGTGCCAGCAGCTTCCGGGACAGCTCCTACGAGCAGTACGTC.

For the CDR3, the DNA is TGTGCCAGCAGTTCGGAGGATACGCAGTATTTT. The encoded protein is CASSSEDTQYF. The chain recombines TRBV12-3 or TRBV12-4 with TRBJ2-3; D not certain. V was pared by 4 bases and J by 6 bases, with 5 bases between. The length of the CDR3 is 11 residues.

This clonotype has only a few counts. The gene calls are TRBV5-1 and TRBJ1-5, with D possibly being TRBD1 (6 bases). Germline-derived CDR1 and CDR2 are SGHRS and YFSETQ. The V gene lost 4 bases and the J gene lost 1 base, with 12 bases spanning the gap. This CDR3 region has 15 residues. The CDR3 loop reads CASSRTGSSNQPQHF. In nucleotides, the CDR3 is TGCGCCAGCAGCCGAACAGGGTCCAGCAATCAGCCCCAGCATTTT.

Ten or more counts support this clonotype. V gene TRBV29-1 combines with J gene TRBJ2-5; the D gene is possibly TRBD2 (6 bases). This CDR3 spans 14 amino acids. V lost 5 bases, J lost 5 bases, and 18 bases lay in between. Germline CDR1 and CDR2: SQVTM and ANQGSEA. The CDR3 coding sequence is TGCAGCGTTTCCGACGCCCTGGCGGGGGAGACCCAGTACTTC. Its translation: CSVSDALAGETQYF.

The V gene is TRBV28, the J gene TRBJ1-1; D possibly corresponds to TRBD1 (5 bases). The V and J ends lost 6 bases and 11 bases respectively, with 22 bases between them. The germline V gene encodes CDR1 MDHEN and CDR2 SYDVKM. This CDR3 is built from 14 residues. For the CDR3, the DNA is TGTGCCAGCAGCCTGGGACTGAGCCTGGGTGGGGCTTTCTTT. Amino acid sequence: CASSLGLSLGGAFF.

There are a few counts of this clonotype. The junction and the germline gene differ at one end; a read error may be behind it. The chain is built from TRBV28 and TRBJ2-5; D unresolved. The CDR3 has 12 amino acids. Germline V gives CDR1 MDHEN, CDR2 SYDVKM. CDR3 in amino acids: CASSLVGETQCF. DNA of the CDR3: TGTGCCAGCAGTTTGGTTGGCGAGACCCAGTGCTTC.

This clonotype has only a few counts. A read error may account for a junction end that differs from germline. CDR3 DNA: TGTGCCAGCAGAGGACTAGCGGGGTCCCGCTACGAGCGGTACTTC. Encoded protein: CASRGLAGSRYERYF. V usage is TRBV6-5 and J usage is TRBJ2-7; 12 bases align to TRBD2. The CDR3 is made up of 15 amino acids. Germline CDR1 is MNHEY and CDR2 is SVGAGI.

This clonotype was counted between two and nine times. The chain uses TRBV6-6 and TRBJ2-5; D is unclear. The CDR3 consists of 12 residues. The germline V gene encodes CDR1 MNHNY and CDR2 SVGAGI (reference sequence). V lost 1 base to trimming and J lost 2 bases, with 2 bases between them. CDR3 loop: CASSYYQETQYF. As DNA, the CDR3 is TGTGCCAGCAGTTACTATCAAGAGACCCAGTACTTC.

The chain uses TRBV3-1 and TRBJ1-1; D is unresolved. The CDR3 runs to 14 residues. The germline CDR1 and CDR2 sequences are LGHDT and YNNKEL (reference sequence). V was shortened by 1 base and J by 7 bases, with 13 bases between the two germline ends. Here the CDR3 DNA reads TGTGCCAGCAGCCAAGTTCAGGCAAGGGTTGAAGCTTTCTTT. As protein: CASSQVQARVEAFF.

This clonotype turned up a few times. V is TRBV5-1 and J is TRBJ1-6, with 9 bases lining up with TRBD1. Trimming took 4 bases from V and 9 from J; bases not matched to a gene: 14. The CDR3 has 17 amino acids. Germline loops: CDR1 SGHRS, CDR2 YFSETQ. This CDR3 reads CASSPDRGLVGGSPLHF. DNA of the CDR3: TGCGCCAGCAGCCCGGACAGGGGCCTCGTTGGGGGTTCACCCCTCCACTTT.

The CDR3 protein is CASSLTRGITDTQYF. In DNA, the CDR3 is TGTGCCAGCAGCCTGACTCGGGGGATCACAGATACGCAGTATTTT. V usage is TRBV4-2 and J usage is TRBJ2-3; D might be TRBD2 (6 bases). The germline V and J ends were trimmed by 4 bases and 2 bases, with 13 bases remaining between them. There are 15 residues in the CDR3. Germline V gene lookup returns CDR1 LGHNA and CDR2 YNFKEQ.

V usage is TRBV10-3 and J usage is TRBJ2-7, with D unresolved. The CDR3 spans 12 residues. The germline CDR1 and CDR2 sequences are ENHRY and SYGVKD. V was pared by 2 bases and J by 5 bases, with 7 bases between. The CDR3 loop reads CAISETSHEQYF. CDR3 bases: TGTGCCATCAGTGAGACCTCTCACGAGCAGTACTTC.

The V gene is TRBV10-3, the J gene TRBJ2-5; 9 nucleotides align to TRBD1. The better agreement between TRBJ2-7 and the DNA end casts doubt on the J call. The CDR3 extends over 14 amino acids. Germline V gives CDR1 ENHRY, CDR2 SYGVKD. The CDR3 protein is CAIRDGTGNHEQYF. The CDR3 DNA reads TGTGCCATCAGAGACGGGACAGGGAACCACGAGCAGTACTTC.

This clonotype showed up just a few times. This chain joins TRBV12-3 or TRBV12-4 and TRBJ1-1; 9 nucleotides agree with TRBD1. V lost 5 bases, J lost 10 bases, and 11 bases stayed unmatched. The CDR3 runs to 14 residues. The CDR3: CASSPSGTGLVAFF. For the CDR3, the DNA is TGTGCCAGCAGTCCCTCGGGGACAGGGTTAGTAGCTTTCTTT.